This entry concerns a single TCR beta chain. The sample originates from a study of CD8+ T cells in alopecia areata. Turning to the study itself: In an open-label trial, patients got 5 to 10 mg tofacitinib twice daily. Treatment ran 6 to 18 months, with 6 months of follow-up afterward.

Obtained from alopecia areata patients were lesional scalp punch biopsies along with peripheral blood. RNA, once extracted, was reverse transcribed into cDNA for use as the sequencing template. Sequencing used immunoSEQ multiplex PCR; TCRdb keeps in-frame clones, though not all of them. The sample holds some 210,000 clones, 50% to 60% seen once. Germline V lookup: CDR1 SNHLY, CDR2 FYNNEI. The CDR3 spans 15 residues. The ends were cut back, 4 bases at V and 0 bases at J, with 13 bases in the middle. The clonotype was recovered from a human donor with alopecia areata. The rearrangement links TRBV2 to TRBJ2-7; tentatively, D is TRBD1 (7 bases). Specimen: CD4+ T cells sorted from blood, collected at week 0. The DNA for the CDR3 is TGTGCCAGCAGTGGCAGGGGGGCTAGCTCCTACGAGCAGTACTTC. This encodes CASSGRGASSYEQYF. The full variable domain, completed using reference TRBV2 and TRBJ2-7, is EPEVTQTPSHQVTQMGQEVILRCVPISNHLYFYWYRQILGQKVEFLVSFYNNEISEKSEIFDDQFSVERPDGSNFTLKIRSTKLEDSAMYFCASSGRGASSYEQYFGPGTRLTVT.